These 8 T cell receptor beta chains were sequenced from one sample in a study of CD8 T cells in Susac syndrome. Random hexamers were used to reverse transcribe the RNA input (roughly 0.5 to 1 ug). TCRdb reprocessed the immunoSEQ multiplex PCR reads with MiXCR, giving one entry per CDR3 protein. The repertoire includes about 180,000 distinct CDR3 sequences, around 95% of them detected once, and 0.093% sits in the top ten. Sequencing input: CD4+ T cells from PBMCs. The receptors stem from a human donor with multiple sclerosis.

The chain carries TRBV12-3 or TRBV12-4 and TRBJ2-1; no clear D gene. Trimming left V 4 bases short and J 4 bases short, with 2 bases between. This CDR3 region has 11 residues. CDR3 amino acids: CASSWYNEQFF. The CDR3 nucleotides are TGTGCCAGCAGTTGGTACAATGAGCAGTTCTTC.

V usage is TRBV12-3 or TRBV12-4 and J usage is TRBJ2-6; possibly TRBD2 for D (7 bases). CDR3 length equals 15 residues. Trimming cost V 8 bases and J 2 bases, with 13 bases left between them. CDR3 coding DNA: TGTGCCAGCCGCACGCGGGGGCCTGGGGCCAACGTCCTGACTTTC. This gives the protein CASRTRGPGANVLTF.

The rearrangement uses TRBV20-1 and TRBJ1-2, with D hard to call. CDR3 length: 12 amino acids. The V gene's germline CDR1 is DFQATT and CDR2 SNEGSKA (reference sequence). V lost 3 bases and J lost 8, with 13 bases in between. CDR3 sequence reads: CSARMGSRGYTF. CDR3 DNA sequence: TGCAGTGCTAGGATGGGGTCCCGGGGCTACACCTTC.

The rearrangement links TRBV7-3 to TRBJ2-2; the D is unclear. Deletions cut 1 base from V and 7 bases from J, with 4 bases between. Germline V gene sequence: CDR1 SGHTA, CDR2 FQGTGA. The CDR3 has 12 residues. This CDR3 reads CASSLRGGELFF. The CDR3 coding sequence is TGTGCCAGCAGCTTAAGAGGCGGGGAGCTGTTTTTT. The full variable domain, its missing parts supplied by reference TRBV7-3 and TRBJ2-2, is GAGVSQTPSNKVTEKGKYVELRCDPISGHTALYWYRQSLGQGPEFLIYFQGTGAADDSGLPNDRFFAVRPEGSVSTLKIQRTERGDSAVYLCASSLRGGELFFGEGSRLTVL.

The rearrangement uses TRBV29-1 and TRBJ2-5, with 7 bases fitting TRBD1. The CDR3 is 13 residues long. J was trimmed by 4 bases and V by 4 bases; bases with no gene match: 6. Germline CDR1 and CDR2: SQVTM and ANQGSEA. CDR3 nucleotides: TGCAGCGTTGGACAGGGCTTGGTAGAGACCCAGTACTTC. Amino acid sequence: CSVGQGLVETQYF.

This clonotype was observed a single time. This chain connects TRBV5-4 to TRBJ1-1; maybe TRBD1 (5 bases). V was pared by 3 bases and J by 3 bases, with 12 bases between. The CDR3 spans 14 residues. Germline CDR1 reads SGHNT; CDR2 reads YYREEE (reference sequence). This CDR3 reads CASSSLDTYTEAFF. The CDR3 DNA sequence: TGTGCCAGCAGCTCCCTGGACACTTACACTGAAGCTTTCTTT.

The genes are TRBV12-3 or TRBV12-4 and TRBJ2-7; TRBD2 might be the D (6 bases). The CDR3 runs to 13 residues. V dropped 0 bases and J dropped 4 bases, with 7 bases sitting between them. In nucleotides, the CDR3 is TGTGCCAGCAGTTTAGCGGCGGGGTACGAGCAGTACTTC. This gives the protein CASSLAAGYEQYF.

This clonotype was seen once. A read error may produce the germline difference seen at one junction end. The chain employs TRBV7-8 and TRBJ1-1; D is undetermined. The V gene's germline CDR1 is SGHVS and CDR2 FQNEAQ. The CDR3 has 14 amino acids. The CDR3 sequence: CASSLSLGRADAFF. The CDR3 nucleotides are TGTGCCAGCAGCTTATCCCTGGGGAGGGCTGATGCTTTCTTT.